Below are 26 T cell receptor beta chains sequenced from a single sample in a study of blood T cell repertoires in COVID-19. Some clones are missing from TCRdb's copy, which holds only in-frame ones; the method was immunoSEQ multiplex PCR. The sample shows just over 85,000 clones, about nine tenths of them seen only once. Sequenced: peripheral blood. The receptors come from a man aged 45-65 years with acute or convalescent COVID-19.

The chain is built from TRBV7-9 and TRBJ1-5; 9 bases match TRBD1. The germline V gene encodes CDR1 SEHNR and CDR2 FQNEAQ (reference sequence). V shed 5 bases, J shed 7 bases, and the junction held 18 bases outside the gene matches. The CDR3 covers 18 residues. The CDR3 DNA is TGTGCCAGCAGCAAAGAGGGGACAGGGAGCGTCGGCGGCCAGCCCCAGCATTTT. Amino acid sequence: CASSKEGTGSVGGQPQHF.

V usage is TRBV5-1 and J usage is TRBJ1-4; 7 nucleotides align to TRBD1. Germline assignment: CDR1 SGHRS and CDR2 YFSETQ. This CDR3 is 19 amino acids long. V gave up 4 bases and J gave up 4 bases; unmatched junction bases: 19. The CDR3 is CASSRNLPNRGQYNEKLFF. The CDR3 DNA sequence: TGCGCCAGCAGCCGCAATCTACCGAACAGGGGACAGTATAATGAAAAACTGTTTTTT.

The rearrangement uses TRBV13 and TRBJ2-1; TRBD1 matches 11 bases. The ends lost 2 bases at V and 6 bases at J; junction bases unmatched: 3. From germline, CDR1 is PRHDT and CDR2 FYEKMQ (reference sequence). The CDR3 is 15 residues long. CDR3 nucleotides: TGTGCCAGCAGCTTAAAGGACAGGGGGCTCAATGAGCAGTTCTTC. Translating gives CASSLKDRGLNEQFF.

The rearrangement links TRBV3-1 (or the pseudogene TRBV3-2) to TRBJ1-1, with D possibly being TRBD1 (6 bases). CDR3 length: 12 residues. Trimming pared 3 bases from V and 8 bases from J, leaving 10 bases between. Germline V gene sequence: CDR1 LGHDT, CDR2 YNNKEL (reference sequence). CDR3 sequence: CASSQYREEAFF. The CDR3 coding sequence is TGTGCCAGCAGCCAGTACAGGGAAGAAGCTTTCTTT.

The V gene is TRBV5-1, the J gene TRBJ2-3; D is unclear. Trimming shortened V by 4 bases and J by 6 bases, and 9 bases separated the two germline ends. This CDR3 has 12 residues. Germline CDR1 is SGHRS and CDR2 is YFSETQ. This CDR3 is CASSPHGDTQYF. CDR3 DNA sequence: TGCGCCAGCAGCCCCCACGGGGATACGCAGTATTTT.

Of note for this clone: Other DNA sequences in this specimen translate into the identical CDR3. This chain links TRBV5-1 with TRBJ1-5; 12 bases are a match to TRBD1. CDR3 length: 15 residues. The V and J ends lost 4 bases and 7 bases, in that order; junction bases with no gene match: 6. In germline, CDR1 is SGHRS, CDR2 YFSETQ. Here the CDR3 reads CASSLGGTGGQPQHF. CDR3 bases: TGCGCCAGCAGCCTGGGGGGGACAGGGGGCCAGCCCCAGCATTTT.

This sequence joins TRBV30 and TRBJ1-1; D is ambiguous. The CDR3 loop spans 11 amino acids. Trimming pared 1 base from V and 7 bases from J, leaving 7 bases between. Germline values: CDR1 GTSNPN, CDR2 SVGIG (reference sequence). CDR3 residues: CAWSARGEAFF. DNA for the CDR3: TGTGCCTGGAGTGCTCGGGGTGAAGCTTTCTTT. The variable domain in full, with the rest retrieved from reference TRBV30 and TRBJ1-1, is SQTIHQWPATLVQPVGSPLSLECTVEGTSNPNLYWYRQAAGRGLQLLFYSVGIGQISSEVPQNLSASRPQDRQFILSSKKLLLSDSGFYLCAWSARGEAFFGQGTRLTVV.

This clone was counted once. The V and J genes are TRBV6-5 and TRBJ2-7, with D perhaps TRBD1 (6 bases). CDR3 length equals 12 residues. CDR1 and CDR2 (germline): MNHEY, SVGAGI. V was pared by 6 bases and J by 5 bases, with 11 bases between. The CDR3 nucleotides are TGTGCCAGCAGCCTAAGGACAGACGAGCAGTACTTC. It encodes CASSLRTDEQYF.

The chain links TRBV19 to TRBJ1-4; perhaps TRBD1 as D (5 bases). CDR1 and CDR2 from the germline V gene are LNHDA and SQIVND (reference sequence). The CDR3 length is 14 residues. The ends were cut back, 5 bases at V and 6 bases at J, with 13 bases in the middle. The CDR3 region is CASSRGQGYEKLFF. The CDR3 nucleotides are TGTGCCAGTAGTCGTGGGCAGGGTTATGAAAAACTGTTTTTT.

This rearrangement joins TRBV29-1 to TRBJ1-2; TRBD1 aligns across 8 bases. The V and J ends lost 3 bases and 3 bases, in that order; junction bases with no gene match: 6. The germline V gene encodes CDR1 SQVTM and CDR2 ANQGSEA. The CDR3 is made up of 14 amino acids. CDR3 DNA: TGCAGCGTTGACCTACCGGACAGGGACTATGGCTACACCTTC. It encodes CSVDLPDRDYGYTF. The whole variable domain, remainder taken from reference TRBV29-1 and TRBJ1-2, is SAVISQKPSRDICQRGTSLTIQCQVDSQVTMMFWYRQQPGQSLTLIATANQGSEATYESGFVIDKFPISRPNLTFSTLTVSNMSPEDSSIYLCSVDLPDRDYGYTFGSGTRLTVV.

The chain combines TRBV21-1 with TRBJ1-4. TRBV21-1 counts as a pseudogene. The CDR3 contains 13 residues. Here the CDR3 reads CASKEVADEKLFF. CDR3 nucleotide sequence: TGTGCCAGCAAAGAAGTAGCAGATGAAAAACTGTTTTTT.

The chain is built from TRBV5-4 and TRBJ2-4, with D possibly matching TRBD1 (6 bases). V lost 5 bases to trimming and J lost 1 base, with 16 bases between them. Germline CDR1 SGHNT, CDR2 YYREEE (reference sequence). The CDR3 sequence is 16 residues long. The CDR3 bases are TGTGCCAGCAGTTCAACACATACAGGGGCCAAAAACATTCAGTACTTC. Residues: CASSSTHTGAKNIQYF.

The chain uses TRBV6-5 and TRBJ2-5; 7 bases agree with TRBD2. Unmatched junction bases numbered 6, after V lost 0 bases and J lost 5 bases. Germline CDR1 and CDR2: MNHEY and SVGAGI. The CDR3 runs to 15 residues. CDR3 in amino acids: CASSYSGGVLETQYF. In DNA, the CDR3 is TGTGCCAGCAGTTACTCGGGGGGGGTATTGGAGACCCAGTACTTC.

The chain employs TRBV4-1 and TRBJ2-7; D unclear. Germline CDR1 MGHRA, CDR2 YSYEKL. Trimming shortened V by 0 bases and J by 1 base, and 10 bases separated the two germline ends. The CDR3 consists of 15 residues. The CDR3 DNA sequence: TGCGCCAGCAGCCAAGATTTTGTACGGTCCTACGAGCAGTACTTC. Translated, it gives CASSQDFVRSYEQYF.

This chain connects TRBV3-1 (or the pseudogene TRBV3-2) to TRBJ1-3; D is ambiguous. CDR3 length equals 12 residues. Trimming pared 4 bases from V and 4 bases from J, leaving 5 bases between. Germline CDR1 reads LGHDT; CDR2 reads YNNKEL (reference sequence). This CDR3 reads CASSLPGNTIYF. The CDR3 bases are TGTGCCAGCAGCCTCCCAGGAAACACCATATATTTT.

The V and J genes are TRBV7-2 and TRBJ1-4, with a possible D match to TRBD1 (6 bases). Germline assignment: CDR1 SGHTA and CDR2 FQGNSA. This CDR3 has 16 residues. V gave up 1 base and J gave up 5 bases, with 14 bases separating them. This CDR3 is CASSLVSTGTNEKLFF. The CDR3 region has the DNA TGTGCCAGCAGCTTAGTATCGACAGGAACGAATGAAAAACTGTTTTTT. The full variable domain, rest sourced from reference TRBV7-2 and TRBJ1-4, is GAGVSQSPSNKVTEKGKDVELRCDPISGHTALYWYRQSLGQGLEFLIYFQGNSAPDKSGLPSDRFSAERTGGSVSTLTIQRTQQEDSAVYLCASSLVSTGTNEKLFFGSGTQLSVL.

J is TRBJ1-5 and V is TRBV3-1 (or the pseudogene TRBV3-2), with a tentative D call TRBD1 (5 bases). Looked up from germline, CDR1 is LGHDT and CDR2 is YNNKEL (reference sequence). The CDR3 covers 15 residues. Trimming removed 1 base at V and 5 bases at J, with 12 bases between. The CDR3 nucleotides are TGTGCCAGCAGCCAAGGGGGCCGGGAGGATCAGCCCCAGCATTTT. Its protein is CASSQGGREDQPQHF.

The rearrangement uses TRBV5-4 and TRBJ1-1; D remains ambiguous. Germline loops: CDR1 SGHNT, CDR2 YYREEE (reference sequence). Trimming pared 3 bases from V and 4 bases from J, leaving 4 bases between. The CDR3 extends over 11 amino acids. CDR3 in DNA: TGTGCCAGCAGCTCCCTCACTGAAGCTTTCTTT. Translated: CASSSLTEAFF.

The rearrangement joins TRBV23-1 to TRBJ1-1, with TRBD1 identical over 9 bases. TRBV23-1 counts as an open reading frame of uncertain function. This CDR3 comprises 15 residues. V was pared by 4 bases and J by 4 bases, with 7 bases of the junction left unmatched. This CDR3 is CASSPRDRGGTEAFF. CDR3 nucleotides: TGCGCCAGCAGTCCCAGAGACAGGGGGGGCACTGAAGCTTTCTTT.

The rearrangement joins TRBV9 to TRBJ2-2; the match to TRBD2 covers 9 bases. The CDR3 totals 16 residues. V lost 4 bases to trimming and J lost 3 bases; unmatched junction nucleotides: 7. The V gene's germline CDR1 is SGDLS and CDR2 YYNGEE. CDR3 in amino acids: CASSPLAGYDTGELFF. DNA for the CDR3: TGTGCCAGCAGCCCCCTAGCGGGGTACGACACCGGGGAGCTGTTTTTT.

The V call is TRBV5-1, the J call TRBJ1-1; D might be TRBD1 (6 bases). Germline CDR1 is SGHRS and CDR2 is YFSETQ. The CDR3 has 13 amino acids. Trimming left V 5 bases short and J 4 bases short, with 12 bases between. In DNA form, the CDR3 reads TGCGCCAGCAGGGACCAGACAGGCACTGAAGCTTTCTTT. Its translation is CASRDQTGTEAFF.

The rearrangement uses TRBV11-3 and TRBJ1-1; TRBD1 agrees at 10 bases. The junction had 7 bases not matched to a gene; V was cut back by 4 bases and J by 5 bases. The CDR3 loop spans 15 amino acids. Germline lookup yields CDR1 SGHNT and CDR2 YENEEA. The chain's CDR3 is CASSSGQGKGTEAFF. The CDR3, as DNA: TGTGCCAGCAGCTCGGGACAGGGGAAAGGAACTGAAGCTTTCTTT.

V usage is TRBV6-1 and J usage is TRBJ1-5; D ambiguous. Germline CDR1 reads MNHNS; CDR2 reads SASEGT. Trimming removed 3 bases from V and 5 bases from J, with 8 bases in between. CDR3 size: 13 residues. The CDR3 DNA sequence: TGTGCCAGCAGTGATTCGATAGATCAGCCCCAGCATTTT. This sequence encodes CASSDSIDQPQHF.

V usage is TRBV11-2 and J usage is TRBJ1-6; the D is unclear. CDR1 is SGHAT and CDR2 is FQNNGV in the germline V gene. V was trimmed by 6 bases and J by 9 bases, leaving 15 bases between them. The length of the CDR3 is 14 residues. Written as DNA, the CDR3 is TGTGCCAGCAGGGAAAGCGTGGGTAGTTCACCCCTCCACTTT. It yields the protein CASRESVGSSPLHF.

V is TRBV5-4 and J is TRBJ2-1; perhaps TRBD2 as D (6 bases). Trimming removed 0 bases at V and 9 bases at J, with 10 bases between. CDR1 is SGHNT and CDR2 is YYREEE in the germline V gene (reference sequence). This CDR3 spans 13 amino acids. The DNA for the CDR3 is TGTGCCAGCAGCTTGGGAACTAGCCGTGAGCAGTTCTTC. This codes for CASSLGTSREQFF.

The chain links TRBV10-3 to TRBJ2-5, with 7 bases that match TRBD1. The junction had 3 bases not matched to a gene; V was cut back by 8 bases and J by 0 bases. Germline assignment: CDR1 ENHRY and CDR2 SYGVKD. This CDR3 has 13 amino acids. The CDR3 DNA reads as TGTGCCATCCAGGGGACAGACCAAGAGACCCAGTACTTC. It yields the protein CAIQGTDQETQYF.